Detailed here is one T cell receptor (beta chain). Its antigen is undetermined. An end of the junction differs from the germline gene, which may be a read error. The data originate from a study of tumor and adjacent non-tumor tissue in lung cancer. Overall study: There were 11 to 12 adenocarcinoma, a couple of squamous cell carcinoma and 1 small cell lung cancer cases. Notes on the study in general: Top 100 clones took a larger repertoire share in normal lung.

Germline V gene lookup returns CDR1 DFQATT and CDR2 SNEGSKA (reference sequence). The CDR3 spans 16 residues. The library came from three nested PCR rounds adapted from ARM-PCR protocols. TCRdb called the multiplex PCR reads again in MiXCR, with one record for every CDR3 protein. Seen here are 70,000 to 90,000 distinct CDR3 sequences, roughly 80% observed once, and the top ten hold 45% to 55%. The template was RNA from unsorted bulk tissue. This non-tumor lung sample came from over 3 cm beyond the tumor edge. This TCR derives from a man between 60 and 75 years old with non-small cell lung cancer. The chain joins TRBV20-1 to TRBJ2-3; D is perhaps TRBD2 (6 bases). The sequenced sample was distant non-tumor lung tissue. The CDR3 is CSARTPAGWPADTRYF. The CDR3 coding sequence is TGCAGTGCTAGAACCCCGGCGGGATGGCCCGCAGATACGCGGTATTTT.